A selection of T cell receptor beta chains follows, all from one sample in a study of cytomegalovirus exposure and HLA in healthy donors. The assay was immunoSEQ multiplex PCR, and TCRdb's table has in-frame clones only and misses some. The sample has 220,000 or so clones; around 90% are singletons. Sequenced: PBMCs. Every receptor here comes from a woman between 18 and 30 years old in good health and CMV-seropositive. The CDR3 runs from the conserved cysteine through the conserved F or W. Fields, in order: J gene, V gene, clone size, D gene, CDR3 protein, CDR3 DNA. The D gene is left open where the match is weak. Some rows mark clone size as missing; the rest say once, few, many or name a class of expanded clone.

>TRBJ1-5|TRBV28|few|TRBD1
CASEPPGGYQPQHF
TGTGCCAGCGAACCCCCAGGGGGCTATCAGCCCCAGCATTTT
>TRBJ1-1|TRBV27|NA|NA
CASSRGLLNTEAFF
TGTGCCAGCAGCAGGGGCCTGTTGAACACTGAAGCTTTCTTT
>TRBJ2-1|TRBV5-6|NA|TRBD2
CASSGGVRGGEQFF
TGTGCCAGCAGCGGCGGCGTGCGGGGGGGTGAGCAGTTCTTC
>TRBJ2-1|TRBV29-1|once|NA
CSVEFAIRFYSSSYNEQFF
TGCAGCGTTGAATTTGCCATTCGTTTTTATTCCAGCTCCTACAATGAGCAGTTCTTC
>TRBJ2-1|TRBV29-1|NA|NA
CSVVLPRAVGGRNNEQFF
TGCAGCGTTGTACTCCCGCGCGCGGTGGGAGGCCGAAACAATGAGCAGTTCTTC
>TRBJ2-5|TRBV28|NA|NA
CASSLKGDTSQETQYF
TGTGCCAGCAGTTTAAAGGGGGACACGTCCCAAGAGACCCAGTACTTC
>TRBJ2-2|TRBV9|NA|NA
CASTRRANTGELFF
TGTGCCAGCACGCGACGGGCGAACACCGGGGAGCTGTTTTTT
>TRBJ1-5|TRBV28|NA|TRBD1
CASSPGQGEPQHF
TGTGCCAGCAGCCCCGGACAGGGAGAGCCCCAGCATTTT
>TRBJ2-1|TRBV5-6|few|NA
CASRPLESSYNEQFF
TGTGCCAGCAGGCCCCTAGAGAGCTCCTACAATGAGCAGTTCTTC
>TRBJ2-3|TRBV30|NA|NA
CAWSPQRGIRGDTQYF
TGTGCCTGGAGTCCCCAGCGCGGGATTCGTGGAGATACGCAGTATTTT
>TRBJ1-5|TRBV4-1|once|NA
CASSQAGAGNQPQHF
TGCGCCAGCAGCCAAGCAGGGGCAGGCAATCAGCCCCAGCATTTT
>TRBJ2-6|TRBV30|NA|NA
CAWSVGVNGANVLTF
TGTGCCTGGAGTGTCGGGGTGAACGGGGCCAACGTCCTGACTTTC
>TRBJ1-2|TRBV15|NA|TRBD1
CATTPGQTNYGYTF
TGTGCCACCACCCCGGGACAGACAAACTATGGCTACACCTTC
>TRBJ2-7|TRBV29-1|NA|TRBD1
CSARTGLSYEQYF
TGCAGCGCGCGGACAGGGTTGTCCTACGAGCAGTACTTC
>TRBJ2-1|TRBV7-9|NA|NA
CASSHLREQFF
TGTGCCAGCAGCCACCTCCGGGAGCAGTTCTTC
>TRBJ2-1|TRBV6-1|NA|NA
CASSAGLLNEQFF
TGTGCCAGCAGCGCCGGACTGCTAAATGAGCAGTTCTTC